These 30 T cell receptor beta chains came from one sample sequenced in a study of OX40 agonist ivuxolimab in advanced cancers. TCRdb's copy holds only in-frame clones and misses some; the assay was immunoSEQ multiplex PCR. The sample contains about 20,000 clones, around nine tenths of which appear only once. Here the sequenced sample was CD4+ or CD8+ T cells sorted from blood, taken in a trial of the OX40 agonist ivuxolimab. These receptor sequences come from an adult with an advanced solid tumor such as melanoma, head and neck, liver or kidney cancer.

The J gene is TRBJ2-3, the V gene TRBV5-4, with TRBD2 matching over 7 bases. The CDR3 runs to 18 residues. The V segment lost 4 bases and the J segment 2 bases; nucleotides outside the gene matches: 16. CDR1 and CDR2 (germline): SGHNT, YYREEE (reference sequence). CDR3: CASSRLVGGSFATDTQYF. The CDR3 nucleotides read TGTGCCAGCAGCCGACTAGTGGGGGGGTCGTTCGCCACAGATACGCAGTATTTT.

The chain couples TRBV7-2 to TRBJ2-7; 9 positions agree with TRBD1. CDR1 and CDR2 from the germline V gene are SGHTA and FQGNSA. Losses at the gene ends were 3 bases for V and 3 bases for J; bases not matched to a gene: 3. The CDR3 totals 14 residues. The DNA for the CDR3 is TGTGCCAGCAGCTTGGGACAGGGTCTCTACGAGCAGTACTTC. It codes for CASSLGQGLYEQYF.

This chain's CDR3 is CASSQHAASGSYEQYF. In DNA, the CDR3 is TGTGCCAGCAGCCAACACGCCGCTAGCGGTTCCTACGAGCAGTACTTC. The J gene is TRBJ2-7, the V gene TRBV14; 7 bases are shared with TRBD2. V gave up 2 bases and J gave up 1 base; unmatched junction bases: 8. This CDR3 contains 16 residues. Germline V lookup: CDR1 SGHDN, CDR2 FVKESK.

The chain uses TRBV27 and TRBJ2-1, with TRBD2 identical over 7 bases. Germline-derived CDR1 and CDR2 are MNHEY and SMNVEV (reference sequence). Germline trimming cut 5 bases from V and 4 bases from J; bases unmatched to any gene: 8. The length of the CDR3 is 15 residues. This chain's CDR3 is CASSPLGGLYNEQFF. The CDR3 DNA reads TGTGCCAGCAGTCCCCTCGGGGGGTTGTACAATGAGCAGTTCTTC.

The chain links TRBV6-6 to TRBJ1-2; the match to TRBD1 covers 9 bases. The CDR3 contains 14 residues. Germline loops: CDR1 MNHNY, CDR2 SVGAGI (reference sequence). Trimming cost V 5 bases and J 5 bases; bases outside gene matches: 6. CDR3 protein: CASSQGTGWYGYTF. In DNA form, the CDR3 reads TGTGCCAGCAGTCAAGGGACAGGGTGGTATGGCTACACCTTC.

The V and J genes are TRBV10-3 and TRBJ2-6; TRBD1 is a possible D gene (6 bases). The CDR3 has 14 amino acids. Germline CDR1 ENHRY, CDR2 SYGVKD. V lost 11 bases, J lost 0 bases, and 11 bases lay in between. The CDR3 DNA reads TGTGCCTCAGAAGGGGGCTCTGGGGCCAACGTCCTGACTTTC. It specifies CASEGGSGANVLTF.

The rearrangement uses TRBV11-1 and TRBJ1-1; 8 positions match TRBD1. This CDR3 spans 14 amino acids. The V and J ends lost 6 bases and 1 base, in that order; junction bases with no gene match: 4. CDR1 is SGHAT and CDR2 is FQDESV in the germline V gene (reference sequence). The CDR3 DNA reads as TGTGCCAGCAGTTATGGACAGGGGAACACTGAAGCTTTCTTT. As protein: CASSYGQGNTEAFF.

The chain employs TRBV27 and TRBJ1-2, with 12 bases fitting TRBD1. Germline trimming cut 4 bases from V and 14 bases from J; bases unmatched to any gene: 11. Germline V gene sequence: CDR1 MNHEY, CDR2 SMNVEV (reference sequence). The CDR3 is 14 amino acids. The CDR3 region is CASSWGRDRGQLTF. CDR3 coding DNA: TGTGCCAGCAGTTGGGGCCGGGACAGGGGGCAGTTAACCTTC.

This chain connects TRBV5-1 to TRBJ2-3; D may be TRBD2 (6 bases). Per the germline V gene, CDR1 is SGHRS and CDR2 is YFSETQ. This CDR3 is built from 16 residues. The germline V and J ends were trimmed by 4 bases and 5 bases, with 20 bases remaining between them. The chain's CDR3 is CASSARLVGGLDTQYF. The CDR3 bases are TGCGCCAGCAGCGCTAGACTAGTGGGGGGTTTAGATACGCAGTATTTT. The full variable domain, completed using reference TRBV5-1 and TRBJ2-3, is KAGVTQTPRYLIKTRGQQVTLSCSPISGHRSVSWYQQTPGQGLQFLFEYFSETQRNKGNFPGRFSGRQFSNSRSEMNVSTLELGDSALYLCASSARLVGGLDTQYFGPGTRLTVL.

The V gene is TRBV11-2, the J gene TRBJ2-3; D not certain. Germline V gene data show CDR1 as SGHAT and CDR2 as FQNNGV. This CDR3 is built from 17 residues. Trimming stripped 0 bases from V and 1 base from J, with 14 bases between. The CDR3 DNA sequence: TGTGCCAGCAGCTTAGAGAGTTCTGGGATGGGCACAGATACGCAGTATTTT. It encodes CASSLESSGMGTDTQYF.

The rearrangement links TRBV5-1 to TRBJ2-7; no clear D. Per the germline V gene, CDR1 is SGHRS and CDR2 is YFSETQ. Trimming shortened V by 0 bases and J by 3 bases, and 10 bases separated the two germline ends. This CDR3 spans 14 amino acids. For the CDR3, the DNA is TGCGCCAGCAGCTTGGAGGGCCTCGGCTACGAGCAGTACTTC. This codes for CASSLEGLGYEQYF.

The rearrangement links TRBV6-5 to TRBJ2-7; weak D call: TRBD2 (6 bases). V lost 2 bases and J 3 bases, leaving 17 bases between the germline ends. The CDR3 covers 16 residues. Germline lookup yields CDR1 MNHEY and CDR2 SVGAGI. The CDR3 region is CASSYGYGTDRYEQYF. The DNA of the CDR3 is TGTGCCAGCAGTTACGGGTATGGGACTGATCGCTACGAGCAGTACTTC.

This chain uses TRBV7-2 with TRBJ1-1, with 8 bases fitting TRBD1. Germline V gene data show CDR1 as SGHTA and CDR2 as FQGNSA. The CDR3 runs to 15 residues. V lost 2 bases and J lost 4; bases outside the gene matches: 6. CDR3 DNA sequence: TGTGCCAGCAGCTTAACTCAGGGGGCTGCCACTGAAGCTTTCTTT. Amino acid sequence: CASSLTQGAATEAFF.

The chain links TRBV7-9 to TRBJ1-2, with D uncertain. Germline-derived CDR1 and CDR2 are SEHNR and FQNEAQ (reference sequence). There are 14 residues in the CDR3. V was cut by 1 base and J by 7 bases, with 13 bases left in between. CDR3 DNA sequence: TGTGCCAGCAGCTTAGAGAAGGGTATGGCTGGCTACACCTTC. Protein product: CASSLEKGMAGYTF.

The rearrangement joins TRBV7-9 to TRBJ2-5; D is possibly TRBD1 (6 bases). V was pared by 5 bases and J by 5 bases, with 18 bases between. Germline V gives CDR1 SEHNR, CDR2 FQNEAQ (reference sequence). This CDR3 has 15 amino acids. CDR3 DNA sequence: TGTGCCAGCAGCAAAGGGGGTAGCGTTCTCGAGACCCAGTACTTC. It codes for CASSKGGSVLETQYF.

The rearrangement links TRBV7-9 to TRBJ2-1; no clear D gene. Looked up from germline, CDR1 is SEHNR and CDR2 is FQNEAQ (reference sequence). The ends were cut back, 3 bases at V and 5 bases at J, with 14 bases in the middle. This CDR3 has 15 amino acids. The CDR3 DNA is TGTGCCAGCAGCTTGGAGAGATCGGCCGACAATGAGCAGTTCTTC. Translated: CASSLERSADNEQFF.

The J gene is TRBJ1-5, the V gene TRBV4-1; D call uncertain. This CDR3 comprises 14 residues. Trimming left V 4 bases short and J 3 bases short, with 10 bases between. Per the germline V gene, CDR1 is MGHRA and CDR2 is YSYEKL. CDR3 coding DNA: TGCGCCAGCAGCCCCCGACCGACCAATCAGCCCCAGCATTTT. Protein: CASSPRPTNQPQHF.

The rearrangement joins TRBV19 to TRBJ2-7; D is perhaps TRBD2 (5 bases). With 7 bases removed from V and 3 bases from J, the gap between germline ends came to 7 bases. The CDR3 has 11 amino acids. Germline assignment: CDR1 LNHDA and CDR2 SQIVND (reference sequence). This CDR3 is CASMGVYEQYF. The CDR3 coding sequence is TGTGCCAGTATGGGAGTCTACGAGCAGTACTTC.

J is TRBJ1-5 and V is TRBV19; D gene ambiguous. Trimming pared 5 bases from V and 7 bases from J, leaving 9 bases between. Germline assignment: CDR1 LNHDA and CDR2 SQIVND (reference sequence). The CDR3 runs to 12 residues. The CDR3 nucleotides read TGTGCCAGTAGTCCCGGAGGGCAGCCCCAGCATTTT. Translating it yields CASSPGGQPQHF.

The chain couples TRBV19 to TRBJ1-2; TRBD1 might be the D (6 bases). CDR1 and CDR2 from the germline V gene are LNHDA and SQIVND (reference sequence). The CDR3 runs 14 residues. Trimming removed 7 bases from V and 3 bases from J, with 15 bases in between. For the CDR3, the DNA is TGTGCCAGTACCGGGCGAGGGGGTTACTATGGCTACACCTTC. Translating it yields CASTGRGGYYGYTF. Based on the CDR3 plus reference TRBV19 and TRBJ1-2, the full variable domain is DGGITQSPKYLFRKEGQNVTLSCEQNLNHDAMYWYRQDPGQGLRLIYYSQIVNDFQKGDIAEGYSVSREKKESFPLTVTSAQKNPTAFYLCASTGRGGYYGYTFGSGTRLTVV.

The CDR3 region is CASSFSGDPSYEQYF. Written as DNA, the CDR3 is TGTGCCAGCAGCTTCTCAGGGGACCCCTCCTACGAGCAGTACTTC. The V gene is TRBV7-3, the J gene TRBJ2-7, with a weak D call TRBD1 (6 bases). From germline, CDR1 is SGHTA and CDR2 FQGTGA. The CDR3 sequence is 15 residues long. V lost 3 bases and J 0 bases, leaving 12 bases between the germline ends.

This chain links TRBV5-6 with TRBJ1-2; D may be TRBD1 (5 bases). The CDR3 is 13 residues long. The germline CDR1 and CDR2 sequences are SGHDT and YYEEEE. V gave up 4 bases and J gave up 4 bases, with 11 bases separating them. CDR3 region: CASSRGAGYGYTF. CDR3 bases: TGTGCCAGCAGCCGAGGGGCAGGCTATGGCTACACCTTC.

In its sample, this clone ranks as medium-sized (0.01 to 0.1%). The chain combines TRBV11-2 with TRBJ1-1, with D maybe TRBD1 (5 bases). Germline assignment: CDR1 SGHAT and CDR2 FQNNGV. The CDR3 is made up of 14 amino acids. V lost 5 bases to trimming and J lost 9 bases, with 19 bases between them. The CDR3 is CASSIPGTEVKAFF. In nucleotides, the CDR3 is TGTGCCAGCAGCATACCCGGGACGGAGGTTAAAGCTTTCTTT.

This clone has only one observation. The chain is built from TRBV10-3 and TRBJ2-7, with 9 bases fitting TRBD1. Losses at the gene ends were 2 bases for V and 0 bases for J; bases not matched to a gene: 5. CDR1 is ENHRY and CDR2 is SYGVKD in the germline V gene. The CDR3 is 16 amino acids. The DNA for the CDR3 is TGTGCCATCAGTGAGAGAGGGACAGGGCCCTCCTACGAGCAGTACTTC. Protein sequence: CAISERGTGPSYEQYF.

The V and J genes are TRBV2 and TRBJ1-1, with 7 bases identical to TRBD1. This CDR3 contains 12 residues. With V trimmed by 5 bases and J by 8 bases, 5 bases remained unmatched. CDR1 and CDR2 (germline): SNHLY, FYNNEI. CDR3 DNA sequence: TGTGCCAGCAGTAAGGTACAGGGGGAAGCTTTCTTT. Translating gives CASSKVQGEAFF.

V usage is TRBV5-1 and J usage is TRBJ1-1; D remains unclear. Per germline, CDR1 SGHRS and CDR2 YFSETQ. The length of the CDR3 is 15 residues. V lost 8 bases and J 1 base, leaving 18 bases between the germline ends. In DNA, the CDR3 is TGCGCCAGTGAGTTAGATTGGAGAAAGAACACTGAAGCTTTCTTT. It translates to CASELDWRKNTEAFF.

This clone was counted once. The chain joins TRBV27 to TRBJ1-1; no clear D gene. The CDR3 spans 13 residues. From germline, CDR1 is MNHEY and CDR2 SMNVEV (reference sequence). V shed 3 bases and J shed 4 bases, with 9 bases lying between them. CDR3 sequence reads: CASSFRGSTEAFF. CDR3 DNA sequence: TGTGCCAGCAGTTTTCGAGGGAGCACTGAAGCTTTCTTT.

The table lists this clone with a few counts. This sequence joins TRBV28 and TRBJ2-7; D gene ambiguous. Germline-derived CDR1 and CDR2 are MDHEN and SYDVKM. The CDR3 sequence is 12 residues long. The V and J ends lost 4 bases and 3 bases respectively, with 7 bases between them. DNA for the CDR3: TGTGCCAGCAGTTACGACGTCTACGAGCAGTACTTC. Protein sequence: CASSYDVYEQYF.

This chain connects TRBV29-1 to TRBJ1-2; D may be TRBD1 (5 bases). Trimming removed 8 bases at V and 4 bases at J, with 17 bases between. Germline CDR1 and CDR2: SQVTM and ANQGSEA. The CDR3 runs 13 residues. The CDR3 loop reads CSLKGQGSYGYTF. DNA for the CDR3: TGCAGCCTTAAGGGCCAGGGTAGCTATGGCTACACCTTC.

The chain employs TRBV11-2 and TRBJ2-7; 10 nucleotides line up with TRBD2. With 8 bases clipped from V and 0 bases from J, the junction kept 7 bases outside the gene matches. The V gene's germline CDR1 is SGHAT and CDR2 FQNNGV. CDR3 length: 15 residues. DNA of the CDR3: TGTGCCAGCGGAGACAGCGGGGGGGCCTCCTACGAGCAGTACTTC. Its translation: CASGDSGGASYEQYF.